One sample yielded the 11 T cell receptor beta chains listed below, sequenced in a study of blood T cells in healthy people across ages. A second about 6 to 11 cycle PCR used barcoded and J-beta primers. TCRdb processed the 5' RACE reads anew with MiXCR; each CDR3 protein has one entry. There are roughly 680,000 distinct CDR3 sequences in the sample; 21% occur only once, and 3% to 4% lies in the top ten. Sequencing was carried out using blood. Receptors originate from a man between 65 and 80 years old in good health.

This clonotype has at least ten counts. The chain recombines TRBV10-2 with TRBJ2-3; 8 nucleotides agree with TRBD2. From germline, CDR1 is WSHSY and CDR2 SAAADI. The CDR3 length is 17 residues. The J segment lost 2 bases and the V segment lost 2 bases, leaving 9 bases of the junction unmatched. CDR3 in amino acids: CASSEISTSDHTDTQYF. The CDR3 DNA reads TGCGCCAGCAGTGAGATCTCGACTAGCGACCACACAGATACGCAGTATTTT.

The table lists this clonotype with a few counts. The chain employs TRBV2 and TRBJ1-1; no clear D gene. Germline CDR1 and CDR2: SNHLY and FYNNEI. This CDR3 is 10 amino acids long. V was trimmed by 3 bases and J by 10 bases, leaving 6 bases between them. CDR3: CASSDPGAFF. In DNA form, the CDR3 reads TGTGCCAGCAGTGATCCAGGAGCTTTCTTT.

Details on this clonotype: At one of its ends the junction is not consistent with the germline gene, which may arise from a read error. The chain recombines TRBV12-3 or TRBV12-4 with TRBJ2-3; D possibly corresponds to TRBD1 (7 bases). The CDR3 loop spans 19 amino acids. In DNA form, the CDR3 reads TGTGCCAGCAGAGCCGCAGGGGGAGGCCCTAGGAGGAGAGCAGATGCGCAGTATTTT. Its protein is CASRAAGGGPRRRADAQYF.

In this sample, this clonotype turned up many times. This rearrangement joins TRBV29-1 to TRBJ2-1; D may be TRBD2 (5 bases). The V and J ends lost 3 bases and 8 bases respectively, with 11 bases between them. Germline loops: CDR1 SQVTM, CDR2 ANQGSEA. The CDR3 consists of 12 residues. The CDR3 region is CSVDFRDDEQFF. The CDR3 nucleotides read TGCAGCGTTGATTTTCGGGATGATGAGCAGTTCTTC.

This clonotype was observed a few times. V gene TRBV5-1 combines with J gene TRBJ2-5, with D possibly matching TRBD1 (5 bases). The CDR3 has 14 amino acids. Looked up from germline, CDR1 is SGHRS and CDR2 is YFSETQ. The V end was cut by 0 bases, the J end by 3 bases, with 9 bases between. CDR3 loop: CASSLEAGKETQYF. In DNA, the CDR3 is TGCGCCAGCAGCTTGGAGGCAGGGAAAGAGACCCAGTACTTC.

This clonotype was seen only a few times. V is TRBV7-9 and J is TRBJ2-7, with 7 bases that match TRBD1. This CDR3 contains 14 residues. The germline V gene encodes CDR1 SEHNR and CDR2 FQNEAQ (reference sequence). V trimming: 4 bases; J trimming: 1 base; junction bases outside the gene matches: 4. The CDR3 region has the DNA TGTGCCAGCAGCTCGGTGGACAGGTCCTACGAGCAGTACTTC. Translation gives CASSSVDRSYEQYF.

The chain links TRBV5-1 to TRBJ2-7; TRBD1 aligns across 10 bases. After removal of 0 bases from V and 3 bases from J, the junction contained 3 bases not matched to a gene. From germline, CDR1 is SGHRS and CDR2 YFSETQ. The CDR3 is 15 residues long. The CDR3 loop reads CASSLDRDRGYEQYF. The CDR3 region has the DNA TGCGCCAGCAGCTTGGACCGGGACAGGGGCTACGAGCAGTACTTC.

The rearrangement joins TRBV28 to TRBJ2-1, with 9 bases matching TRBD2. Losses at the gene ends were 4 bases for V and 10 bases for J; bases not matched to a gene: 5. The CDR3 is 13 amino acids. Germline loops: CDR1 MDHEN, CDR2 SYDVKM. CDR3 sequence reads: CASSYSGSREQFF. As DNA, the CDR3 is TGTGCCAGCAGTTATAGCGGGAGTAGGGAGCAGTTCTTC. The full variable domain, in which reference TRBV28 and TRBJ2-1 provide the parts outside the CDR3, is DVKVTQSSRYLVKRTGEKVFLECVQDMDHENMFWYRQDPGLGLRLIYFSYDVKMKEKGDIPEGYSVSREKKERFSLILESASTNQTSMYLCASSYSGSREQFFGPGTRLTVL.

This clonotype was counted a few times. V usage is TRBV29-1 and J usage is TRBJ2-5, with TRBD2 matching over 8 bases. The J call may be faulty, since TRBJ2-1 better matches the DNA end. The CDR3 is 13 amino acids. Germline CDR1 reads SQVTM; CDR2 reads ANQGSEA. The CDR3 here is CSALAAIWNEQFF. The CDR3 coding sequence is TGCAGCGCACTAGCGGCAATTTGGAATGAGCAGTTCTTC.

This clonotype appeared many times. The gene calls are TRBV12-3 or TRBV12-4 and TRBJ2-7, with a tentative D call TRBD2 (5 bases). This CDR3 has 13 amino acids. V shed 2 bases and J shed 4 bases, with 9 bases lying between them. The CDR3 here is CASSLSLGYEQYF. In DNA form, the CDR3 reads TGTGCCAGCAGTTTATCACTAGGTTACGAGCAGTACTTC.

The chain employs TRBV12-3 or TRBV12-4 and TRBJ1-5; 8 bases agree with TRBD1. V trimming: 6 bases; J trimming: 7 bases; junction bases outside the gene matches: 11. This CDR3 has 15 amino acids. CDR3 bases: TGTGCCAGCAGAAGGGGACAGGAATCATCACAGCCCCAGCATTTT. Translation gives CASRRGQESSQPQHF.